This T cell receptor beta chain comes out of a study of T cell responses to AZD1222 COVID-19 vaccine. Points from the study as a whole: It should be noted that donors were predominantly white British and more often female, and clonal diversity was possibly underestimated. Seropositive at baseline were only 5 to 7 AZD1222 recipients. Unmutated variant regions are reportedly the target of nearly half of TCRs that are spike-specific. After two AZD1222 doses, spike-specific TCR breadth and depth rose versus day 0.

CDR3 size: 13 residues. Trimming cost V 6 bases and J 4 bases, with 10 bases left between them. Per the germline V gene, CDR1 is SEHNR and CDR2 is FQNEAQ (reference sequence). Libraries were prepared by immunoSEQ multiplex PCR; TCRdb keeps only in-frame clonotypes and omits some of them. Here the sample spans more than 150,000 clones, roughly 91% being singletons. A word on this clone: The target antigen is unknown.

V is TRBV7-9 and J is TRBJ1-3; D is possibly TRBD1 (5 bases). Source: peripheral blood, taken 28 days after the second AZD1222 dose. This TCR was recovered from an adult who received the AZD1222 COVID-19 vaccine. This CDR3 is CASRSGTGNTIYF. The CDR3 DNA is TGTGCCAGCAGATCAGGGACGGGAAACACCATATATTTT.